A selection of T cell receptor beta chains follows, all from one sample in a study of T-cell reconstitution after alpha-beta-depleted transplantation in children. TCRdb used MiXCR to reprocess the PCR reads, holding one entry per CDR3 protein. The sample holds roughly 120,000 distinct CDR3 sequences, about a tenth seen once. The sequencing here drew on PBMCs from the stem cell graft donor, taken from the stem cell graft. These receptors all come from a human donor who donated a stem cell graft to a child with acute lymphoblastic leukemia. The CDR3 runs from the conserved cysteine through the conserved F or W. D genes are given only for firm matches. Clone size reads once, few, many, or a class if the clone is expanded.

cdr3_nt cdr3_aa j_call v_call d_call clone_size
TGTGCCAGCAGCTCCCGGGGACAGACCATACCCATCCGCACAGATACGCAGTATTTT CASSSRGQTIPIRTDTQYF TRBJ2-3 TRBV11-2 TRBD1 many
TGTGCCAGCACCCGGAAGTCTCAAACAGATACGCAGTATTTT CASTRKSQTDTQYF TRBJ2-3 TRBV12-3/TRBV12-4 . many
TGTGCCAGCAGTGACCGGGGACTAGTGACCAATGAGCAGTTCTTC CASSDRGLVTNEQFF TRBJ2-1 TRBV25-1 TRBD2 many
TGTGCCAGCAGCCTCCGTCTACGAAGTAGCAATCAGCCCCAGCATTTT CASSLRLRSSNQPQHF TRBJ1-5 TRBV6-2/TRBV6-3 . few
TGCGCCAGCAGCGTAACAGGGGGCGTGAACACCGGGGAGCTGTTTTTT CASSVTGGVNTGELFF TRBJ2-2 TRBV5-1 TRBD1 few
TGTGCCAGTAGCACCAGAGGGGTGTACACTGAAGCTTTCTTT CASSTRGVYTEAFF TRBJ1-1 TRBV19 . many
TGTGCCAGCTCACCGACCGCGAGAGTTGGCAATCAGCCCCAGCATTTT CASSPTARVGNQPQHF TRBJ1-5 TRBV18 . many
TGCGCCAGCAGCGGCCGGGCAGACAGGCCGACTATGGTCTACGAGCAGTACTTC CASSGRADRPTMVYEQYF TRBJ2-7 TRBV4-1 . many
TGTGCCAGCAGTTACTCGACCACCCAGCCCCAGCATTTT CASSYSTTQPQHF TRBJ1-5 TRBV6-6 . many
TGCAGCGTTGAAAATGCAGGGAAGACAGATACGCAGTATTTT CSVENAGKTDTQYF TRBJ2-3 TRBV29-1 . many
TGTGCCAGCAGTGACCCGGCAGGGCCTAGGGAGACCCAGTACTTC CASSDPAGPRETQYF TRBJ2-5 TRBV25-1 . few